Detailed here is one T cell receptor (beta chain). This clonotype has ten or more counts. Its recognized antigen is unknown. Per-base quality was not reported, and no clone a single base away is much larger than it. The sample's time point label is to be understood as: persistent/refractory GD, antithyroid drugs over 5 years with positive TRAb. For both TCR sequencing and RNA sequencing, RNA was extracted from PBMCs using TRIzol. The diagnosis of Graves' disease followed American Thyroid Association guidelines. Recruitment of patients was carried out at an endocrinology department in Xi'an, China. Each patient gave around 9.2 milliliters of peripheral blood, collected in an EDTA anticoagulant tube. Ficoll Paque Plus density gradient separation was used to isolate PBMCs, and no further T cell sorting was done. RNA quality was checked with an Agilent 2100 Bioanalyzer and agarose gel, and concentration with a NanoDrop 2000.

The junction carries 15 bases between V and J, which are trimmed by 4 bases and 6 bases respectively. The CDR3 covers 15 residues, taking in both the cysteine and the phenylalanine. Only the CDR3 DNA stays, 45 bases, in frame from base 1. The germline V gene (reference sequence) provides CDR1 MNHEY and CDR2 SMNVEV. Library generation was performed with multiplex PCR. The data were produced on an Illumina HiSeq 4000. To build TCR beta libraries, CDR3 regions were amplified by Arm-PCR using iRepertoire HTBI primers. Gel purification was performed on PCR products prior to sequencing. The study's own analysis went as follows. A total of 62 TRBV and some 15 TRBJ segments were identified across samples and were used for gene usage analysis of CDR3 amino acid clonotypes. COPE and FqMerger were used to merge filtered high-quality paired reads into contigs. BLAST was used to align contigs to the IMGT TRBV, TRBD and TRBJ reference genes, and CDR3 was defined following IMGT. Highly expanded clones were defined as clonotypes with a frequency above 0.1%. Shannon entropy served as the measure of repertoire diversity, while the Gini coefficient captured V-J evenness. A clonotype was considered public if more than one individual shared it. TCRdb handled the public reads itself, with Q25 trimming in fastp and clone calling in MiXCR, and kept productive beta chains. Entries that share a CDR3 protein sequence are merged under the most common genes and DNA. Clone size and V and J calls follow TCRdb, not the original study. This sample comprises about 400,000 distinct CDR3 sequences, more than 20% of them detected only once. Of the sample, more than 20% falls within the top ten clones.

The sample originates from a study of regulatory T cells in long-lasting Graves disease (dated by TCRdb to the early 2020s). Broadly, across the study: Persistent Graves' disease meant more than 5 years of antithyroid drug treatment with TSH receptor autoantibodies that stayed positive. Persistent Graves' disease patients were compared with newly diagnosed Graves' disease patients by peripheral blood TCR sequencing and RNA sequencing. The study took place in China and was registered as a clinical trial. A total of about 35 samples underwent TCR sequencing, from some 13 patients with persistent Graves' disease and some 20 patients with newly diagnosed Graves' disease. On average, persistent Graves' disease patients in the clinical cohort had been on antithyroid drugs for approximately ten years. Study-level results and caveats: Peripheral blood alone was examined, since thyroid tissue, which constituted the primary lesion, could not be accessed. Sequencing and analysis were restricted to the TCR beta chain. As a limitation, the authors acknowledged that the small sample size may reduce accuracy. Persistent disease showed preferential use of TRBV28, TRBJ1-2 and TRBJ2-5, whereas newly diagnosed disease favored TRBV20-1 and TRBJ2-1. Patients with persistent disease shared more public clonotypes (fewer than 3,000) than newly diagnosed patients did (more than 900). Persistent Graves' disease patients showed lower TCR Shannon entropy and fewer highly expanded clones than newly diagnosed patients, suggesting clonal expansion.

The starting material was peripheral blood mononuclear cells (PBMCs), obtained when the disease was refractory, from a patient treated with antithyroid drugs. The chain is encoded by TRBV27 joined to TRBJ1-4, with the D gene too uncertain to name. This receptor was taken from a female donor with Graves disease. CDR3 sequence: CASSSTGYPDEKLFF. The nucleotides read TGTGCCAGCAGTTCAACGGGCTACCCGGATGAAAAACTGTTTTTT. The entire variable domain, with the stretches around the CDR3 drawn from the reference TRBV27 and TRBJ1-4 proteins, is EAQVTQNPRYLITVTGKKLTVTCSQNMNHEYMSWYRQDPGLGLRQIYYSMNVEVTDKGDVPEGYKVSRKEKRNFPLILESPSPNQTSLYFCASSSTGYPDEKLFFGSGTQLSVL.